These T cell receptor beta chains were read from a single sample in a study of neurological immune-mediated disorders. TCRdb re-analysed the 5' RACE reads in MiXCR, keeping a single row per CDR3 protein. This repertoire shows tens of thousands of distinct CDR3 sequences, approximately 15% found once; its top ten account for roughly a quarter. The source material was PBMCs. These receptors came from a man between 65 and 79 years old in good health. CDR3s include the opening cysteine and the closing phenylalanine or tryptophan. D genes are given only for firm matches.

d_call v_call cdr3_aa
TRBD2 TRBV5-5 CASSPSGRATDTQYF
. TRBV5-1 CASSLTRTWDSPLHF
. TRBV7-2 CASSPGHRDEQFF
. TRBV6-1 CASSVYVGAKNIQYF
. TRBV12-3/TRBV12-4 CASSFRGGHGYTF
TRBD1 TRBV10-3 CAIRGQGPTDTQYF
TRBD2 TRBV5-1 CASTASGGAYNEQFF
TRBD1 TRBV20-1 CSARDELGTGVWDEQYF
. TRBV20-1 CSAPGHQGNPYEQYF
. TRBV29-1 CSVEVDGPYEQYF
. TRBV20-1 CSARDRGDYEQYF
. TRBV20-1 CSARSGTLEQFF
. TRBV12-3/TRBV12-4 CASSLGGKGYEQYF
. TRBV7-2 CASSFHTGDLFF
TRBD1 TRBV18 CASSPKGADTGELFF
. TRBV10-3 CAISEMAETQYF
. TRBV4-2 CASSQDRTVGPYEQYF
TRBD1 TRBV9 CASSVGTATTEAFF
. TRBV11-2 CASSLGGWRLLYNSPLHF
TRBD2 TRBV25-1 CASSESFPAGVANYEQYF
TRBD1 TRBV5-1 CASSLEGQVNQPQHF
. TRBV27 CASSLSMRGDYGYTF
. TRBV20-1 CSARDETGLGETQYF
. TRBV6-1 CASSDWRKGRGEQYF
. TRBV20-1 CSARSGGDTEAFF
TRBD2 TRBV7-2 CASSLNIAGGATDTQYF
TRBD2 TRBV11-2 CASSLDLAVVTDTQYF